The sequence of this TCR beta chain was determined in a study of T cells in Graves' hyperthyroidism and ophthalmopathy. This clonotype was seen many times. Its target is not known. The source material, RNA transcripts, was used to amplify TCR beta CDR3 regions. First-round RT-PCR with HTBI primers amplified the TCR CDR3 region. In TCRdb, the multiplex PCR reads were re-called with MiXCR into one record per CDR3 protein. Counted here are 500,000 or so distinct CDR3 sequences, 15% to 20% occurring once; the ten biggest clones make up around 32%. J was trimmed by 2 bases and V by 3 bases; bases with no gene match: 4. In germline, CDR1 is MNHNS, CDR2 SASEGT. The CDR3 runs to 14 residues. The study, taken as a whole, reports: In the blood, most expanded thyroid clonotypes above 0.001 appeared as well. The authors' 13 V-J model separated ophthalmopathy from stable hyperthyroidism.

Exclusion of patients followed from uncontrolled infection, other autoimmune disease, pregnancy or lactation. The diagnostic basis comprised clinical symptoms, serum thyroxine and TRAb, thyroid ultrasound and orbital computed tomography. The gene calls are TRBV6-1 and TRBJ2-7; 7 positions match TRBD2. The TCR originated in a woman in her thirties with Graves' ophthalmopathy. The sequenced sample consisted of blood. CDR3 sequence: CASSEEGGPYEQYF. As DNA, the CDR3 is TGTGCCAGCAGTGAGGAGGGAGGGCCCTACGAGCAGTACTTC.